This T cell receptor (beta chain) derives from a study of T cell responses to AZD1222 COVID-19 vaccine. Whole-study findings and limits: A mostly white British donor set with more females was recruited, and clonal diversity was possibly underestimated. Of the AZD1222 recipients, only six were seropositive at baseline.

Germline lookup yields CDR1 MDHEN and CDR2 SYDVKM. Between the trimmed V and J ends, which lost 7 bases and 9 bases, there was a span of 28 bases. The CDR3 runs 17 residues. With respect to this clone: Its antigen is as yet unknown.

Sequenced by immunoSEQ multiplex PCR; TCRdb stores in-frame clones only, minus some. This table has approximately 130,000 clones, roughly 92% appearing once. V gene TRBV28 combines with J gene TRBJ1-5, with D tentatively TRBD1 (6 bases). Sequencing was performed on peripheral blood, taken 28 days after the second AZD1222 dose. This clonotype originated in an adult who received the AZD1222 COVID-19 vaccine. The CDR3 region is CASTLGGIVSGMGPQHF. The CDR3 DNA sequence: TGTGCCAGCACTCTAGGGGGGATCGTCTCGGGGATGGGGCCCCAGCATTTT.